Presented here are 9 T cell receptor beta chains from one specimen sequenced in a study of T cell responses to AZD1222 COVID-19 vaccine. Libraries were prepared by immunoSEQ multiplex PCR; TCRdb keeps only in-frame clonotypes and omits some of them. The repertoire holds approximately 52,000 clones, with over 80% as singletons. The specimen was peripheral blood, collected 28 days after the second AZD1222 dose. These receptors were taken from an adult who received the AZD1222 COVID-19 vaccine.

The CDR3 here is CASSMPGGAYEQYF. The CDR3 coding sequence is TGTGCCAGCAGTATGCCGGGAGGGGCCTACGAGCAGTACTTC. The rearrangement uses TRBV6-2 or TRBV6-3 and TRBJ2-7; the match to TRBD2 covers 8 bases. This CDR3 region has 14 residues. The V segment lost 5 bases and the J segment 2 bases; nucleotides outside the gene matches: 5. Per the germline V gene, CDR1 is MNHEY and CDR2 is SVGEGT.

The sample holds a few counts of this clone. CDR3 DNA sequence: TGTGCCAGCAGCGATCCCAGTCACGGGAGGGCCGGCTACGAGCAGTACTTC. It codes for CASSDPSHGRAGYEQYF. This rearrangement joins TRBV7-9 to TRBJ2-7; 8 bases agree with TRBD2. CDR1 is SEHNR, CDR2 FQNEAQ, per germline (reference sequence). The trim removed 5 bases at V and 3 bases at J, leaving 15 bases unmatched. This CDR3 spans 17 amino acids.

The chain links TRBV5-1 to TRBJ2-3, with 8 bases matching TRBD2. Unmatched junction bases numbered 5, after V lost 1 base and J lost 4 bases. This CDR3 is built from 15 residues. Germline V lookup: CDR1 SGHRS, CDR2 YFSETQ. The CDR3: CASSLNPAGADTQYF. The CDR3 DNA reads TGCGCCAGCAGCTTGAATCCAGCGGGAGCAGATACGCAGTATTTT.

The chain joins TRBV7-9 to TRBJ1-1, with D possibly matching TRBD1 (5 bases). Trimming removed 2 bases from V and 5 bases from J, with 9 bases in between. Per germline, CDR1 SEHNR and CDR2 FQNEAQ (reference sequence). The CDR3 is made up of 13 amino acids. CDR3 sequence (DNA): TGTGCCAGCAGCTTAAGGGGAGGGACTGAAGCTTTCTTT. This gives the protein CASSLRGGTEAFF.

The V gene is TRBV27, the J gene TRBJ1-3, with D hard to call. There are 11 residues in the CDR3. CDR1 MNHEY and CDR2 SMNVEV come from the germline V gene (reference sequence). The V and J ends lost 10 bases and 8 bases respectively, with 12 bases between them. The CDR3 nucleotides read TGTGCCACCCGGGATAGGGACACCATATATTTT. Residues: CATRDRDTIYF.

V gene TRBV29-1 combines with J gene TRBJ1-2; tentative D call: TRBD1 (5 bases). The V gene's germline CDR1 is SQVTM and CDR2 ANQGSEA. This CDR3 is built from 11 residues. The V end was cut by 4 bases, the J end by 7 bases, with 10 bases between. The DNA for the CDR3 is TGCAGCGTTGGGGACGAGGGTGGCTACACCTTC. Its translation: CSVGDEGGYTF.

This chain connects TRBV2 to TRBJ2-2, with 8 bases fitting TRBD1. J lost 7 bases, V lost 2 bases, and 9 bases had no gene match. Per germline, CDR1 SNHLY and CDR2 FYNNEI. The CDR3 contains 16 residues. The CDR3 here is CASSELQGGAGGELFF. The DNA of the CDR3 is TGTGCCAGCAGTGAACTACAGGGGGGAGCGGGCGGGGAGCTGTTTTTT.

The gene calls are TRBV7-8 and TRBJ2-1, with 8 bases matching TRBD2. The CDR3 consists of 16 residues. Looked up from germline, CDR1 is SGHVS and CDR2 is FQNEAQ. J lost 2 bases, V lost 0 bases, and 3 bases had no gene match. In DNA, the CDR3 is TGTGCCAGCAGCTTAGCGGTCGGGGGGGCCTACAATGAGCAGTTCTTC. Encoded protein: CASSLAVGGAYNEQFF.

The chain is built from TRBV5-6 and TRBJ1-5; D unresolved. V was trimmed by 0 bases and J by 5 bases, leaving 6 bases between them. Germline CDR1 SGHDT, CDR2 YYEEEE. CDR3 size: 13 residues. The CDR3 is CASSLAPDQPQHF. The CDR3 DNA sequence: TGTGCCAGCAGCTTGGCCCCAGATCAGCCCCAGCATTTT.